One sample yielded the 18 T cell receptor beta chains listed below, sequenced in a study of cytomegalovirus exposure and HLA in healthy donors. TCRdb keeps only in-frame clones here, not all; method: immunoSEQ multiplex PCR. The table shows 300,000 to 400,000 clones, with roughly 89% occurring only once. Sequencing was carried out using PBMCs. These TCRs come from a young woman in good health and CMV-seronegative.

This chain joins TRBV5-4 and TRBJ1-5; D may be TRBD1 (6 bases). The CDR3 loop spans 13 amino acids. The V and J ends lost 4 bases and 4 bases respectively, with 9 bases between them. Germline-derived CDR1 and CDR2 are SGHNT and YYREEE (reference sequence). The DNA of the CDR3 is TGTGCCAGCAGCCTGGACAGTAATCAGCCCCAGCATTTT. This sequence encodes CASSLDSNQPQHF.

The rearrangement joins TRBV11-2 to TRBJ2-7, with 9 bases that match TRBD2. The CDR3 totals 18 residues. V lost 1 base to trimming and J lost 4 bases; unmatched junction nucleotides: 14. Germline CDR1 SGHAT, CDR2 FQNNGV. The CDR3 reads CASSLVGLAGSQGYEQYF. DNA of the CDR3: TGTGCCAGCAGCTTAGTTGGCCTAGCGGGGTCCCAGGGGTACGAGCAGTACTTC.

The chain carries TRBV15 and TRBJ2-3; 7 nucleotides align to TRBD2. Germline trimming cut 3 bases from V and 2 bases from J; bases unmatched to any gene: 5. The CDR3 runs to 15 residues. Germline CDR1 is LNHNV and CDR2 is YYDKDF (reference sequence). The CDR3 DNA sequence: TGTGCCACCAGCAGGACTAGCCCTCCCACAGATACGCAGTATTTT. Protein: CATSRTSPPTDTQYF.

V gene TRBV5-5 combines with J gene TRBJ1-2; TRBD1 might be the D (5 bases). The CDR3 has 15 residues. Trimming pared 0 bases from V and 5 bases from J, leaving 14 bases between. Looked up from germline, CDR1 is SGHKS and CDR2 is YYEKEE (reference sequence). CDR3 bases: TGTGCCAGCAGCTTGGCTACAGGCGGCCCTTATGGCTACACCTTC. Encoded protein: CASSLATGGPYGYTF. Based on the CDR3 plus reference TRBV5-5 and TRBJ1-2, the full variable domain is DAGVTQSPTHLIKTRGQQVTLRCSPISGHKSVSWYQQVLGQGPQFIFQYYEKEERGRGNFPDRFSARQFPNYSSELNVNALLLGDSALYLCASSLATGGPYGYTFGSGTRLTVV.

CDR3 bases: TGTGCCAGCAGCCAAGAAGGGTGGGGACAGGGAGAGACCCAGTACTTC. Its protein is CASSQEGWGQGETQYF. J is TRBJ2-5 and V is TRBV4-2, with 9 positions matching TRBD1. Germline lookup yields CDR1 LGHNA and CDR2 YNFKEQ. Trimming cost V 0 bases and J 4 bases; bases outside gene matches: 6. CDR3 length: 16 residues.

V usage is TRBV4-2 and J usage is TRBJ2-5, with TRBD2 matching 8 bases. The CDR3 has 16 amino acids. From germline, CDR1 is LGHNA and CDR2 YNFKEQ. V was clipped by 0 bases and J by 2 bases; unmatched bases: 5. CDR3 DNA: TGTGCCAGCAGCCAAGAAGGGACTAGAGGGCAAGAGACCCAGTACTTC. Translation: CASSQEGTRGQETQYF.

The chain recombines TRBV30 with TRBJ2-1; D is uncertain. The CDR3 extends over 15 amino acids. Germline assignment: CDR1 GTSNPN and CDR2 SVGIG (reference sequence). Between the trimmed V and J ends, which lost 2 bases and 0 bases, there was a span of 11 bases. The CDR3 protein is CAWSPVAVSYNEQFF. CDR3 sequence (DNA): TGTGCCTGGAGTCCCGTGGCGGTCTCCTACAATGAGCAGTTCTTC.

The rearrangement uses TRBV10-1 and TRBJ1-1, with D hard to call. Germline V gene sequence: CDR1 WNHNN, CDR2 SYGVQD (reference sequence). With 0 bases removed from V and 3 bases from J, the gap between germline ends came to 11 bases. The CDR3 is 15 amino acids. The CDR3 here is CASSESGSADTEAFF. CDR3 DNA: TGCGCCAGCAGTGAGTCGGGGAGTGCGGACACTGAAGCTTTCTTT.

The V gene is TRBV4-1, the J gene TRBJ2-5; 7 nucleotides align to TRBD2. The germline V gene encodes CDR1 MGHRA and CDR2 YSYEKL. The V gene end was trimmed by 0 bases and the J gene end by 5 bases; junction bases not matched to a gene: 6. The CDR3 is made up of 15 amino acids. CDR3 in amino acids: CASSQDGGGGETQYF. CDR3 nucleotide sequence: TGCGCCAGCAGCCAAGATGGCGGGGGTGGGGAGACCCAGTACTTC.

This sequence joins TRBV21-1 and TRBJ2-7; TRBD2 reflects the table's D call only, with no check against the DNA. TRBV21-1 is a pseudogene segment. The CDR3 covers 14 residues. The CDR3 DNA reads TGTGCCAGCAAAGGGACTAGCGGCCCCTACGAGCAGTACTTC. Its protein is CASKGTSGPYEQYF.

This rearrangement joins TRBV28 to TRBJ1-1, with 7 bases matching TRBD1. The CDR3 is made up of 15 amino acids. Germline trimming cut 1 base from V and 1 base from J; bases unmatched to any gene: 3. Per germline, CDR1 MDHEN and CDR2 SYDVKM. In DNA, the CDR3 is TGTGCCAGCAGTTTATTACAGGGGTGGAACACTGAAGCTTTCTTT. Translation gives CASSLLQGWNTEAFF.

This clone was detected once. This chain uses TRBV5-4 with TRBJ2-7; a weak D match, TRBD2 (6 bases). The CDR3 has 15 residues. V lost 0 bases and J lost 3, with 13 bases in between. Germline CDR1 is SGHNT and CDR2 is YYREEE (reference sequence). The CDR3 here is CASSLAFSGLYEQYF. The CDR3 DNA is TGTGCCAGCAGCTTGGCCTTTAGCGGTCTCTACGAGCAGTACTTC.

Concerning this clone: A junction boundary mismatches the germline segment, possibly from a read error. The genes are TRBV9 and TRBJ2-7, with TRBD1 matching over 8 bases. CDR3 length: 12 amino acids. Germline V gene data show CDR1 as SGDLS and CDR2 as YYNGEE. The CDR3 reads CASSPLTGAKSF. CDR3 in DNA: TGTGCCAGCAGCCCCCTGACAGGGGCAAAATCCTTC.

The chain recombines TRBV27 with TRBJ1-6; tentatively, D is TRBD1 (5 bases). The CDR3 loop spans 16 amino acids. Germline V gene data show CDR1 as MNHEY and CDR2 as SMNVEV (reference sequence). V lost 7 bases and J lost 0, with 13 bases in between. As DNA, the CDR3 is TGTGCCAGCACCCTGGGGCCAAGCTCCTATAATTCACCCCTCCACTTT. Encoded protein: CASTLGPSSYNSPLHF.

As DNA, the CDR3 is TGTGCCAGCAGTCCTTGGACAGGGCCCCAAGAGACCCAGTACTTC. Protein product: CASSPWTGPQETQYF. This chain connects TRBV6-5 to TRBJ2-5, with 8 bases identical to TRBD1. Germline CDR1 reads MNHEY; CDR2 reads SVGAGI. The CDR3 has 15 residues. The V segment lost 5 bases and the J segment 1 base; nucleotides outside the gene matches: 6.

This clone was detected only a few times. The V and J genes are TRBV9 and TRBJ2-7; the D gene is possibly TRBD2 (5 bases). The germline gives CDR1 SGDLS, CDR2 YYNGEE. There are 12 residues in the CDR3. With 0 bases removed from V and 7 bases from J, the gap between germline ends came to 8 bases. The CDR3 DNA reads TGTGCCAGCAGCGTAGCTTCGGGGGAGCAGTACTTC. It translates to CASSVASGEQYF.

V gene TRBV6-5 combines with J gene TRBJ2-2; no clear D. The CDR3 sequence is 11 residues long. Germline V gene lookup returns CDR1 MNHEY and CDR2 SVGAGI. V was pared by 8 bases and J by 6 bases, with 7 bases between. This CDR3 reads CASGLAGELFF. In nucleotides, the CDR3 is TGTGCCAGCGGCCTAGCCGGGGAGCTGTTTTTT.

The genes are TRBV19 and TRBJ2-7, with a weak D call TRBD1 (5 bases). The germline gives CDR1 LNHDA, CDR2 SQIVND (reference sequence). This CDR3 has 15 residues. V lost 5 bases to trimming and J lost 6 bases, with 20 bases between them. CDR3 sequence (DNA): TGTGCCAGTAGTCTTATGGTTGGCCAGGGCTCCGAGCAGTACTTC. Protein sequence: CASSLMVGQGSEQYF.